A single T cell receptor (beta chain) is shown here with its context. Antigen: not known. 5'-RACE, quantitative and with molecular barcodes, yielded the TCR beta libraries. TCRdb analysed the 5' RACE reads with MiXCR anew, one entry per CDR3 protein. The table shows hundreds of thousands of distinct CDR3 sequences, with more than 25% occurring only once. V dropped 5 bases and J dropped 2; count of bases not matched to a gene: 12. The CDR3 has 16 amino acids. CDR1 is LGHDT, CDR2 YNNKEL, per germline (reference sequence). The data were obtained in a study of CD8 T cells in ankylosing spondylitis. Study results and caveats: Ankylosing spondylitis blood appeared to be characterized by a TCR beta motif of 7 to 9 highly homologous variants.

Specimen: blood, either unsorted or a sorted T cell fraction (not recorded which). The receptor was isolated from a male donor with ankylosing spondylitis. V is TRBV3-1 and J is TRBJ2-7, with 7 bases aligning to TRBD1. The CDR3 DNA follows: TGTGCCAGCAGCGGAAGGGACAGAATCATGCCCTACGAGCAGTACTTC. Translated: CASSGRDRIMPYEQYF.